This T cell receptor beta chain was captured in a study of blood T cell repertoires in COVID-19. The wider study: Italy, Spain and the United States were the sources of the convalescent and acute COVID-19 samples. The analysed material was cDNA or gDNA that came from T cells, B-cell-depleted T cells, or PBMCs.

In the authors' methods: Estimation of nucleated cell counts was performed using reference gene primer amplification. The table came from immunoSEQ multiplex PCR; TCRdb's copy has only in-frame clones and leaves some out. V and J calls and clone size come straight from that table; D and trimming were deduced from the DNA. The table shows 160,000 or so clones, with over 75% occurring only once. This TCR was sampled from a woman in her forties with acute or convalescent COVID-19. Sequenced: peripheral blood.

In DNA form, the CDR3 reads TGTGCCAGCAGCTTAGCGCCACTAGCGGGGGGCAATGAGCAGTTCTTC. Translating it yields CASSLAPLAGGNEQFF. The chain recombines TRBV7-2 with TRBJ2-1; 12 bases map to TRBD2. From germline, CDR1 is SGHTA and CDR2 FQGNSA. V gave up 0 bases and J gave up 6 bases; unmatched junction bases: 3. CDR3 length equals 16 residues.